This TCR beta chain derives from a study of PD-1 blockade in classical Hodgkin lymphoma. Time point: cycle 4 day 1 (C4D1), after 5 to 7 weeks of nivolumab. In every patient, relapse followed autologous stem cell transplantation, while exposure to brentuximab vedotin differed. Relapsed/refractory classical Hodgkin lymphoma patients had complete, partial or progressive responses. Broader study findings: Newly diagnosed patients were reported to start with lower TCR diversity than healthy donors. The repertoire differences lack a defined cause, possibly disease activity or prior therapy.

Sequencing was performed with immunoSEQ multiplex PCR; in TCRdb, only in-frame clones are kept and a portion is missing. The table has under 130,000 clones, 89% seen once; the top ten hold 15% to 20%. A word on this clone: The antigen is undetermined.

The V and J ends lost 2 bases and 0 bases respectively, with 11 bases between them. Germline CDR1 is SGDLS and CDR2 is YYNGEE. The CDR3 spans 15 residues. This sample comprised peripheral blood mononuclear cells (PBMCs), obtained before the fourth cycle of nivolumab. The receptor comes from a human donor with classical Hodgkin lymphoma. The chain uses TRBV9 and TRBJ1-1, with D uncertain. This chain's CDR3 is CASSVTTSLNTEAFF. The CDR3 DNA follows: TGTGCCAGCAGCGTCACGACGTCCTTGAACACTGAAGCTTTCTTT.